This is a list of T cell receptor beta chains from one sample in a study of blood T cell repertoires in COVID-19. This table comes from immunoSEQ multiplex PCR, and its TCRdb copy is limited to in-frame clones, with some not included. The data hold tens of thousands of clones, with over 80% observed a single time. The material sequenced was peripheral blood. Source of these receptors: a man between 40 and 49 years old with COVID-19, enrolled during active disease. Each CDR3 is given with its conserved first and last residue. Fields, in order: clone size, V gene, D gene, J gene, CDR3 protein, CDR3 DNA. The D gene is left open where the match is weak. Clone sizes are given selectively: once, few, many, or a class where the clone is expanded.

abundance: .
v_gene: TRBV5-4
d_gene: .
j_gene: TRBJ2-4
CDR3aa: CASSLDRAPNIQYF
CDR3nt: TGTGCCAGCAGCTTGGACAGGGCCCCAAACATTCAGTACTTC

abundance: few
v_gene: TRBV7-2
d_gene: .
j_gene: TRBJ2-7
CDR3aa: CASSFVTGEAYEQYF
CDR3nt: TGTGCCAGCAGCTTTGTAACAGGGGAGGCATACGAGCAGTACTTC

abundance: .
v_gene: TRBV19
d_gene: .
j_gene: TRBJ2-2
CDR3aa: CASSRGTGELFF
CDR3nt: TGTGCCAGTAGTAGAGGGACCGGGGAGCTGTTTTTT

abundance: .
v_gene: TRBV11-2
d_gene: TRBD2
j_gene: TRBJ2-5
CDR3aa: CASSLAGGNEETQYF
CDR3nt: TGTGCCAGCAGCTTAGCGGGGGGGAATGAAGAGACCCAGTACTTC

abundance: .
v_gene: TRBV28
d_gene: .
j_gene: TRBJ2-7
CDR3aa: CASSLNRVYEQYF
CDR3nt: TGTGCCAGCAGTTTGAACAGGGTCTACGAGCAGTACTTC

abundance: .
v_gene: TRBV2
d_gene: .
j_gene: TRBJ2-3
CDR3aa: CASSERDWSTDTQYF
CDR3nt: TGTGCCAGCAGTGAAAGGGACTGGAGCACAGATACGCAGTATTTT

abundance: .
v_gene: TRBV18
d_gene: TRBD1
j_gene: TRBJ1-2
CDR3aa: CASSGTGGGYTF
CDR3nt: TGTGCCAGCTCCGGGACAGGGGGAGGCTACACCTTC

abundance: .
v_gene: TRBV30
d_gene: TRBD1
j_gene: TRBJ2-5
CDR3aa: CAWTGGFKETQYF
CDR3nt: TGTGCCTGGACAGGGGGCTTTAAAGAGACCCAGTACTTC

abundance: .
v_gene: TRBV7-8
d_gene: TRBD1
j_gene: TRBJ1-2
CDR3aa: CASSPTGGRYGYTF
CDR3nt: TGTGCCAGCAGCCCGACAGGGGGCCGCTATGGCTACACCTTC

abundance: few
v_gene: TRBV2
d_gene: TRBD2
j_gene: TRBJ2-7
CDR3aa: CASSQGTSNEQYF
CDR3nt: TGTGCCAGCAGTCAAGGGACTAGTAACGAGCAGTACTTC

abundance: .
v_gene: TRBV4-1
d_gene: TRBD2
j_gene: TRBJ2-3
CDR3aa: CASSQLAGISTDTQYF
CDR3nt: TGCGCCAGCAGCCAACTAGCGGGGATCAGCACAGATACGCAGTATTTT

abundance: .
v_gene: TRBV13
d_gene: TRBD2
j_gene: TRBJ2-1
CDR3aa: CASSPWTSGRGYNEQFF
CDR3nt: TGTGCCAGCAGCCCTTGGACTAGCGGGAGGGGTTACAATGAGCAGTTCTTC

abundance: .
v_gene: TRBV5-4
d_gene: .
j_gene: TRBJ2-1
CDR3aa: CASGTLAEQFF
CDR3nt: TGTGCCAGCGGGACTTTGGCTGAGCAGTTCTTC

abundance: .
v_gene: TRBV27
d_gene: .
j_gene: TRBJ2-7
CDR3aa: CASRSRAAGEQYF
CDR3nt: TGTGCCAGCAGGAGCCGGGCCGCAGGGGAGCAGTACTTC

abundance: .
v_gene: TRBV7-2
d_gene: .
j_gene: TRBJ2-1
CDR3aa: CASSLQGDEQFF
CDR3nt: TGTGCCAGCAGCCTACAGGGCGATGAGCAGTTCTTC

abundance: .
v_gene: TRBV7-9
d_gene: .
j_gene: TRBJ1-4
CDR3aa: CASSLDSFNEKLFF
CDR3nt: TGTGCCAGCAGCTTGGACAGCTTTAATGAAAAACTGTTTTTT

abundance: .
v_gene: TRBV7-9
d_gene: .
j_gene: TRBJ2-7
CDR3aa: CASSLGSGSEQYF
CDR3nt: TGTGCCAGCAGCTTAGGTTCGGGGAGCGAGCAGTACTTC

abundance: .
v_gene: TRBV13
d_gene: TRBD2
j_gene: TRBJ2-7
CDR3aa: CASSLFAGGPRTEQYF
CDR3nt: TGTGCCAGCAGCTTATTCGCGGGAGGGCCGAGGACCGAGCAGTACTTC

abundance: once
v_gene: TRBV28
d_gene: .
j_gene: TRBJ2-3
CDR3aa: CASSSGATLDTQYF
CDR3nt: TGTGCCAGCAGTTCTGGGGCAACCCTAGATACGCAGTATTTT

abundance: .
v_gene: TRBV3-1/TRBV3-2
d_gene: .
j_gene: TRBJ1-1
CDR3aa: CASSYVGSEAFF
CDR3nt: TGTGCCAGCAGCTATGTGGGCAGTGAAGCTTTCTTT

abundance: .
v_gene: TRBV10-3
d_gene: TRBD1
j_gene: TRBJ1-6
CDR3aa: CAIRDDREGVNSPLHF
CDR3nt: TGTGCCATCAGAGACGACAGGGAAGGAGTGAATTCACCCCTCCACTTT

abundance: .
v_gene: TRBV2
d_gene: TRBD1
j_gene: TRBJ1-2
CDR3aa: CASSESTGTGFYGYTF
CDR3nt: TGTGCCAGCAGTGAATCAACCGGGACAGGGTTCTATGGCTACACCTTC

abundance: .
v_gene: TRBV27
d_gene: .
j_gene: TRBJ1-6
CDR3aa: CASRSGNSPLHF
CDR3nt: TGTGCCAGCAGGTCAGGTAATTCACCCCTCCACTTT

abundance: .
v_gene: TRBV12-5
d_gene: .
j_gene: TRBJ2-7
CDR3aa: CASGLVRRGSYEQYF
CDR3nt: TGTGCTAGTGGTTTGGTACGACGGGGGTCCTACGAGCAGTACTTC

abundance: .
v_gene: TRBV7-6
d_gene: .
j_gene: TRBJ1-4
CDR3aa: CASSLALSGMSNEKLFF
CDR3nt: TGTGCCAGCAGCTTAGCCCTGAGCGGGATGAGTAATGAAAAACTGTTTTTT

abundance: .
v_gene: TRBV7-9
d_gene: TRBD1
j_gene: TRBJ2-7
CDR3aa: CASSTSAAGTEEQYF
CDR3nt: TGTGCCAGCAGCACCTCGGCGGCCGGGACAGAAGAGCAGTACTTC

abundance: .
v_gene: TRBV28
d_gene: .
j_gene: TRBJ1-1
CDR3aa: CASSLLGLNTEAFF
CDR3nt: TGTGCCAGCAGTTTATTGGGGCTGAATACTGAAGCTTTCTTT

abundance: .
v_gene: TRBV28
d_gene: .
j_gene: TRBJ2-1
CDR3aa: CASSTYRVGNEQFF
CDR3nt: TGTGCCAGCAGTACCTACAGGGTCGGGAATGAGCAGTTCTTC

abundance: few
v_gene: TRBV10-3
d_gene: .
j_gene: TRBJ2-7
CDR3aa: CAISPDSSYEQYF
CDR3nt: TGTGCCATCAGTCCGGACAGTTCCTACGAGCAGTACTTC

abundance: .
v_gene: TRBV7-9
d_gene: TRBD1
j_gene: TRBJ1-4
CDR3aa: CASSLQGVGEKLFF
CDR3nt: TGTGCCAGCAGCCTCCAGGGGGTTGGAGAAAAACTGTTTTTT

abundance: .
v_gene: TRBV25-1
d_gene: .
j_gene: TRBJ2-1
CDR3aa: CASSEFKGFDEQFF
CDR3nt: TGTGCCAGCAGTGAATTCAAGGGGTTCGATGAGCAGTTCTTC

abundance: .
v_gene: TRBV10-2
d_gene: .
j_gene: TRBJ1-4
CDR3aa: CASSERVYANEKLFF
CDR3nt: TGCGCCAGCAGTGAGCGGGTATACGCTAATGAAAAACTGTTTTTT

abundance: .
v_gene: TRBV10-2
d_gene: .
j_gene: TRBJ1-6
CDR3aa: CASSEVTHGGSPLHF
CDR3nt: TGCGCCAGCAGTGAGGTGACGCACGGGGGTTCACCCCTCCACTTT

abundance: .
v_gene: TRBV4-2
d_gene: TRBD2
j_gene: TRBJ2-7
CDR3aa: CASSQGGSGEYF
CDR3nt: TGTGCCAGCAGCCAAGGAGGGAGCGGGGAGTACTTC

abundance: .
v_gene: TRBV3-1/TRBV3-2
d_gene: TRBD2
j_gene: TRBJ2-1
CDR3aa: CASSQVGGRLAGGNRETEQFF
CDR3nt: TGTGCCAGCAGCCAAGTCGGCGGGAGACTAGCGGGAGGGAACCGGGAGACTGAGCAGTTCTTC

abundance: .
v_gene: TRBV28
d_gene: TRBD2
j_gene: TRBJ2-3
CDR3aa: CASSFVAGTDTQYF
CDR3nt: TGTGCCAGCAGTTTTGTAGCGGGGACAGATACGCAGTATTTT

abundance: once
v_gene: TRBV30
d_gene: TRBD1
j_gene: TRBJ2-7
CDR3aa: CAWRRDSSSYEQYF
CDR3nt: TGTGCCTGGAGGAGGGACAGCAGCTCCTACGAGCAGTACTTC

abundance: .
v_gene: TRBV7-8
d_gene: TRBD2
j_gene: TRBJ2-2
CDR3aa: CASSFGTSGTGELFF
CDR3nt: TGTGCCAGCAGCTTTGGGACTAGCGGCACCGGGGAGCTGTTTTTT

abundance: .
v_gene: TRBV24-1
d_gene: .
j_gene: TRBJ1-2
CDR3aa: CATSSVYGYTF
CDR3nt: TGTGCCACCAGTTCAGTCTATGGCTACACCTTC

abundance: .
v_gene: TRBV11-3
d_gene: TRBD1
j_gene: TRBJ2-5
CDR3aa: CASGHRGRGQETQYF
CDR3nt: TGTGCCAGCGGGCACAGGGGGCGCGGACAAGAGACCCAGTACTTC

abundance: .
v_gene: TRBV7-6
d_gene: TRBD2
j_gene: TRBJ2-5
CDR3aa: CASRTTSGRFETQYF
CDR3nt: TGTGCCAGCAGAACGACTAGCGGGAGGTTTGAGACCCAGTACTTC